Shown below are 2 T cell receptor beta chains from a single sample sequenced in a study of vaccination and CD4 T cells after COVID-19. At the Johns Hopkins FTIC core, DNA taken from cultured CD4+ T cells was sequenced by way of the Oncomine TCR Beta short-read assay. TCRdb itself ran the PCR reads through MiXCR, one entry per CDR3 protein. The sample has some 14,000 distinct CDR3 sequences, 61% seen once; the top ten hold 7.4%. Treatment: approximately 9-day PBMC culture with coronavirus spike peptide pools or control peptides (ViraFEST assay). Their specific antigens are unknown. Sample: CD4+ T cells from blood, cultured in vitro. Every receptor here comes from a human donor who had recovered from COVID-19.

This chain uses TRBV12-3 or TRBV12-4 with TRBJ2-7; 8 bases map to TRBD1. V trimming: 6 bases; J trimming: 4 bases; junction bases outside the gene matches: 8. This CDR3 region has 14 residues. CDR3 region: CASRLDREGYEQYF. CDR3 sequence (DNA): TGTGCCAGCAGGCTGGACAGGGAAGGGTACGAGCAGTACTTC.

This chain links TRBV12-3 or TRBV12-4 with TRBJ1-2; a weak D match, TRBD1 (6 bases). The CDR3 is 13 amino acids. The ends were cut back, 3 bases at V and 4 bases at J, with 9 bases in the middle. The CDR3 DNA follows: TGTGCCAGCAGTTTTTCAGGGGTCTATGGCTACACCTTC. This codes for CASSFSGVYGYTF.